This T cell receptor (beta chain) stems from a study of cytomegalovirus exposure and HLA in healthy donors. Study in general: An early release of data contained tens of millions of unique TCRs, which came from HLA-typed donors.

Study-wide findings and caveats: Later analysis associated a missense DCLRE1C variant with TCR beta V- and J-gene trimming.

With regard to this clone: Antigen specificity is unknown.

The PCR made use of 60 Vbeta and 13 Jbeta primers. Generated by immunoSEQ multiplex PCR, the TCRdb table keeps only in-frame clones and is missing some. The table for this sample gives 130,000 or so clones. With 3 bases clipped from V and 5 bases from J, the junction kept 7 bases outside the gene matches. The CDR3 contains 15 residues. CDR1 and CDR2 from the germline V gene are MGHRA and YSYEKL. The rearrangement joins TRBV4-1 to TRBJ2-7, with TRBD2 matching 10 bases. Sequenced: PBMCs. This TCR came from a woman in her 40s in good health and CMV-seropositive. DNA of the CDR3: TGCGCCAGCAGCCAGAAGCGGGAGGGACTAGACGAGCAGTACTTC. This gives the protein CASSQKREGLDEQYF.